This TCR beta chain was sequenced in a study of radiotherapy plus CTLA-4 blockade in lung cancer (dated by TCRdb to the late 2010s). Looking at the study overall: Among enrolled patients, roughly 17% had an objective response and approximately 30% reached disease control.

Of note for this clone: Its specific antigen is unknown. Base quality data are lacking; no much larger clone is found one base away.

Library creation used the immunoSEQ multiplex PCR assay. As stored in TCRdb, this immuneACCESS dataset retains in-frame rearrangements with V and J assigned. A fraction of the clones does not appear; measured against another copy, unresolved V genes explain less than half of the discrepancy, and the remainder lacks a known reason. The sample table shows about 77,000 clones, and 74% are seen once. The ten biggest clones cover roughly 10% of the sample. The CDR3 measures 14 amino acids from cysteine to phenylalanine. The entry retains the CDR3 DNA only, 42 bases that are in frame from base 1. In the germline V gene (reference sequence), CDR1 corresponds to SGHNT and CDR2 to YYREEE. The junction shows trimming of 5 bases on V and 0 bases on J, plus 11 bases between the germline ends. In this study, focal radiation therapy paired with CTLA-4 blockade (ipilimumab) was tested in patients who had chemo-refractory metastatic non-small-cell lung cancer.

General study outcomes and caveats: After treatment with radiotherapy and ipilimumab, TCR clones that originated in tumors expanded in peripheral blood. Increased serum interferon-beta after radiation, together with early dynamic changes in blood T cell clones, were reported to be the strongest predictors of response.

This sequence was found in a human donor with non-small cell lung cancer whose response to radiotherapy plus ipilimumab could not be evaluated. Here the sequenced sample was peripheral blood, taken from a patient treated with radiotherapy plus ipilimumab. Rearrangement joined TRBV5-4 to TRBJ1-1, with TRBD1 perhaps the D gene, on 6 matching bases. The CDR3 here reads CASSSGTLNTEAFF. DNA sequence: TGTGCCAGCAGTTCCGGGACATTGAACACTGAAGCTTTCTTT.